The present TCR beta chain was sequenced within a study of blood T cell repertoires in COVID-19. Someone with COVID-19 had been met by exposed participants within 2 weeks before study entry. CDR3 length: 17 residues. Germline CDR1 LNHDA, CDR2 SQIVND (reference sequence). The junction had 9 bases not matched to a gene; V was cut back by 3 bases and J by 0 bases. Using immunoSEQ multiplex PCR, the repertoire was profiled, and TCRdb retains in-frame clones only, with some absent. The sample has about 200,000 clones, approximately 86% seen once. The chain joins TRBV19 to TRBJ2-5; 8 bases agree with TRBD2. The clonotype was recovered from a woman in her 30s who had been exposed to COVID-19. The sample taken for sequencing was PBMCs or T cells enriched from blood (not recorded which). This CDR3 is CASSMARGVVYQETQYF. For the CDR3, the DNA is TGTGCCAGTAGTATGGCGCGGGGGGTGGTGTACCAAGAGACCCAGTACTTC.